Reported below is one T cell receptor (beta chain). Its antigen is still unknown. This sample is drawn from a study of CD8+ T cells in alopecia areata. Regarding the study as a whole: For lesional scalp, especially alopecia totalis/universalis, clonality was higher than in normal scalp.

cDNA serving as the sequencing template came from extracted, reverse transcribed RNA. TCRdb keeps only in-frame clones here, not all; method: immunoSEQ multiplex PCR. This table holds roughly 180,000 clones, about 55% found once. Treatment meaning: oral pan-JAK inhibitor, 5-10 mg twice daily. Germline assignment: CDR1 SGHTA and CDR2 FQGNSA. This CDR3 contains 13 residues. Germline trimming cut 4 bases from V and 8 bases from J; bases unmatched to any gene: 6. Sequences were derived from CD8+ T cells sorted from blood, sampled at week 24, from a patient treated with tofacitinib. The gene calls are TRBV7-2 and TRBJ1-2; 8 bases are a match to TRBD1. This receptor was taken from a human donor with alopecia areata. CDR3 sequence: CASSSTDRAGYTF. The CDR3 DNA is TGTGCCAGCAGCTCCACGGACAGGGCCGGCTACACCTTC.